A selection of T cell receptor beta chains follows, all from one sample in a study of blood T cell repertoires in COVID-19. Sequencing was performed with immunoSEQ multiplex PCR; in TCRdb, only in-frame clones are kept and a portion is missing. The sample has more than 150,000 clones, 80% to 90% seen once; the top ten hold 10% to 15%. Sequenced material: peripheral blood. These receptors were collected from a woman at least 80 years old with COVID-19, enrolled during active disease. CDR3s include the opening cysteine and the closing phenylalanine or tryptophan. D genes are given only for firm matches. Some rows have no size entry. The others give once, few or many, or a class for an expanded clone.

TGTGCCTGGACCCTGGGGACAGGCTACGAGCAGTACTTC	CAWTLGTGYEQYF	TRBJ2-7	few	TRBD1	TRBV30
TGTGCCAGCAGCTTTAGGGGATCGGACAGGGGTTACGAGCAGTACTTC	CASSFRGSDRGYEQYF	TRBJ2-7	once	TRBD1	TRBV5-8
TGTGCCAGCAGTTTATTCCCCGCGGGCACTGAAGCTTTCTTT	CASSLFPAGTEAFF	TRBJ1-1	.	.	TRBV27
TGTGCCAGCAGTTTAGTGGCATCTTATAGCAATCAGCCCCAGCATTTT	CASSLVASYSNQPQHF	TRBJ1-5	.	.	TRBV27
TGCAGCGTCTGGTCGGAGGGGTCGGAGACCCAGTACTTC	CSVWSEGSETQYF	TRBJ2-5	.	.	TRBV29-1
TGTGCCAGCAGCCAAGCCAGGGGCGGTGAAGCTTTCTTT	CASSQARGGEAFF	TRBJ1-1	.	.	TRBV14
TGTGCCAGCAGCCAAGTGGCAGGGTTTGGGACTGAAGCTTTCTTT	CASSQVAGFGTEAFF	TRBJ1-1	.	.	TRBV3-1/TRBV3-2
TGTGCCAGCAGCTTTTCGGGTTATGGAAACACCATATATTTT	CASSFSGYGNTIYF	TRBJ1-3	.	.	TRBV7-8
TGCGCCAGCAGCTTAGGGGGTTATGGCACCGGGGAGCTGTTTTTT	CASSLGGYGTGELFF	TRBJ2-2	.	.	TRBV5-1
TGTGCCAGCAGTTATCAAACTAACTATGGCTACACCTTC	CASSYQTNYGYTF	TRBJ1-2	.	.	TRBV6-2/TRBV6-3
TGTGCCAGCAGCCCAGGGAGGGGGTCGTTCTATGGCTACACCTTC	CASSPGRGSFYGYTF	TRBJ1-2	.	.	TRBV9
TGTGCCAGCAGCGTTAGCGGGAACCGTGCGACCGGGGAGCTGTTTTTT	CASSVSGNRATGELFF	TRBJ2-2	.	TRBD2	TRBV7-9
TGTGCCAGCAGCCAAGACGGAGGGTCCCTTGGAAACACCATATATTTT	CASSQDGGSLGNTIYF	TRBJ1-3	.	.	TRBV4-2